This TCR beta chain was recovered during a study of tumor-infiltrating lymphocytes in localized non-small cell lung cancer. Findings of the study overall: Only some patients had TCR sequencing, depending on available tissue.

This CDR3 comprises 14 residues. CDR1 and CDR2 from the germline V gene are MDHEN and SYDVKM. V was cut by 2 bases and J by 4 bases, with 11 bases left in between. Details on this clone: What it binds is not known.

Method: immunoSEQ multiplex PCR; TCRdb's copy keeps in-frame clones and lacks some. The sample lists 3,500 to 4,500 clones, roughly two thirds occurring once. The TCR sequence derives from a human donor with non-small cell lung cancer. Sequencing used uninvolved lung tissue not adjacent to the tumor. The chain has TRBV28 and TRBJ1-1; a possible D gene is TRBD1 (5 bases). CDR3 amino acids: CASSLDLGGTEAFF. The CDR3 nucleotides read TGTGCCAGCAGTTTAGATTTGGGGGGCACTGAAGCTTTCTTT. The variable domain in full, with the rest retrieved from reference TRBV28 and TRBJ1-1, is DVKVTQSSRYLVKRTGEKVFLECVQDMDHENMFWYRQDPGLGLRLIYFSYDVKMKEKGDIPEGYSVSREKKERFSLILESASTNQTSMYLCASSLDLGGTEAFFGQGTRLTVV.